The sequence of this T cell receptor (beta chain) was determined in a study of brain metastases from non-small cell lung cancer. Study-wide results and limits: Brain metastases had lower T-cell infiltration than primary tumors.

V dropped 1 base and J dropped 1 base, with 10 bases sitting between them. The CDR3 contains 15 residues. Germline V lookup: CDR1 LGHNA, CDR2 YSLEER. The table came from immunoSEQ multiplex PCR; TCRdb's copy has only in-frame clones and leaves some out. The sample has 7,500 to 8,000 clones, around 81% seen once. Concerning this clone itself: The antigen is unknown.

This sequence originates from a donor at least 40 years old with non-small cell lung cancer. The chain carries TRBV4-3 and TRBJ1-2; D is possibly TRBD1 (6 bases). The material sequenced was primary lung tumor tissue. The CDR3 coding sequence is TGCGCCAGCAGCCAAGTCGCAGGGGTTAACTATGGCTACACCTTC. Its protein is CASSQVAGVNYGYTF.